This T cell receptor beta chain was obtained from a study of cytomegalovirus exposure and HLA in healthy donors. Study details: Unique TCR beta sequences numbering approximately 120 million came from 150 million to 200 million T cells in an earlier analysis. HLA-typed donors were the source of about 90 million unique TCRs held in an early data release.

J lost 6 bases, V lost 8 bases, and 8 bases had no gene match. In germline, CDR1 is SGHAT, CDR2 FQNNGV. This CDR3 is built from 15 residues. This PCR relied on a set of 60 Vbeta primers and 13 Jbeta primers. Some clones are missing from TCRdb's copy, which holds only in-frame ones; the method was immunoSEQ multiplex PCR. The repertoire holds 150,000 to 200,000 clones, with about four fifths as singletons. Study-wide results and limits: Several top significant clusters appeared, in a later analysis, to be linked to common viral pathogens. Serostatus for CMV was the only available immune exposure information.

As to this clone: What it recognizes is unknown.

The TCR sequence derives from a male donor in good health and CMV-seropositive. The sequenced sample was PBMCs. The chain uses TRBV11-2 and TRBJ1-6, with 9 bases that match TRBD1. The CDR3 nucleotides are TGTGCCAGCGGCCCGGGACAGGGTGGTAATTCACCCCTCCACTTT. It specifies CASGPGQGGNSPLHF.